The sequence of this T cell receptor beta chain was determined in a study of shared clonotypes between healthy human individuals. Broader study findings: Shared clonotypes: approximately 4.5% naive CD4, about 4% naive CD8, 2.3% memory CD4, approximately 0.37% memory CD8.

CDR1 is SEHNR and CDR2 is FQNEAQ in the germline V gene (reference sequence). This CDR3 contains 14 residues. The trim removed 5 bases at V and 8 bases at J, leaving 5 bases unmatched. With regard to this clone: Its antigen is undetermined.

The assay was immunoSEQ multiplex PCR, and TCRdb's table has in-frame clones only and misses some. Of over a million clones detected, approximately 97% appear once; the ten largest clones hold approximately 1.2%. The clonotype originates from a man aged 25 to 40 in good health. The chain recombines TRBV7-9 with TRBJ2-1, with TRBD1 matching over 11 bases. The specimen was naive CD4+ T cells sorted from blood. Specified subset: CD45RA+ positively selected. The CDR3 sequence: CASSQDRGPYEQFF. CDR3 in DNA: TGTGCCAGCAGCCAGGACAGGGGGCCGTATGAGCAGTTCTTC.